These 17 T cell receptor beta chains share one sample of origin, sequenced in a study of blood T cell repertoires in COVID-19. Sequencing used immunoSEQ multiplex PCR; TCRdb keeps in-frame clones, though not all of them. The sample lists 70,000 to 90,000 clones, roughly 91% occurring once. The source material was PBMCs or T cells enriched from blood (not recorded which). The origin of the receptors is a woman between 50 and 59 years old with acute COVID-19.

This clone was detected a few times. V gene TRBV18 combines with J gene TRBJ1-1; 10 bases agree with TRBD1. Trimming took 3 bases from V and 5 from J; bases not matched to a gene: 6. Looked up from germline, CDR1 is KGHSH and CDR2 is LQKENI. CDR3 length: 15 residues. CDR3 DNA sequence: TGTGCCAGCTCACCGCTAGGACAGGGGGGGACTGAAGCTTTCTTT. Protein: CASSPLGQGGTEAFF.

The CDR3 reads CASSLDLNTEAFF. The CDR3 coding sequence is TGCGCCAGCAGCTTGGATCTTAACACTGAAGCTTTCTTT. The chain links TRBV5-1 to TRBJ1-1; D ambiguous. CDR1 SGHRS and CDR2 YFSETQ come from the germline V gene. The CDR3 has 13 amino acids. Trimming cost V 0 bases and J 2 bases, with 5 bases left between them.

This chain joins TRBV5-6 and TRBJ2-3; D unresolved. Germline CDR1 reads SGHDT; CDR2 reads YYEEEE. CDR3 size: 16 residues. V gave up 4 bases and J gave up 4 bases, with 19 bases separating them. The CDR3 DNA reads as TGTGCCAGCAGCCCACTTCCGATTCGTCCCCCAGATACGCAGTATTTT. Its protein is CASSPLPIRPPDTQYF.

V is TRBV7-9 and J is TRBJ2-7; D remains unclear. Trimming stripped 5 bases from V and 3 bases from J, with 8 bases between. The CDR3 covers 12 residues. CDR1 is SEHNR, CDR2 FQNEAQ, per germline (reference sequence). The CDR3: CASSQRLYEQYF. The CDR3 region has the DNA TGTGCCAGCAGCCAACGACTCTACGAGCAGTACTTC.

CDR3 protein: CSAQDGVLEAFF. CDR3 sequence (DNA): TGCAGCGCCCAGGACGGGGTTCTTGAAGCTTTCTTT. This chain uses TRBV29-1 with TRBJ1-1; D gene ambiguous. CDR1 is SQVTM, CDR2 ANQGSEA, per germline. This CDR3 region has 12 residues. With 7 bases removed from V and 7 bases from J, the gap between germline ends came to 16 bases.

This sequence joins TRBV29-1 and TRBJ1-5, with D possibly being TRBD1 (5 bases). V was clipped by 2 bases and J by 5 bases, with 10 bases between them. The CDR3 sequence is 13 residues long. Germline V lookup: CDR1 SQVTM, CDR2 ANQGSEA. CDR3 loop: CSVESGVDQPQHF. CDR3 in DNA: TGCAGCGTTGAATCGGGGGTGGATCAGCCCCAGCATTTT.

Remarks on this clone: One junction end disagrees with the germline gene, perhaps due to a read error. The rearrangement links TRBV6-6 to TRBJ2-2; a weak D match, TRBD2 (6 bases). The length of the CDR3 is 14 residues. Germline-derived CDR1 and CDR2 are MNHNY and SVGAGI (reference sequence). As DNA, the CDR3 is TGTGCCAGCATTTACGGGAGCGACACCGGGGAGCTGTTTTTT. Amino acids: CASIYGSDTGELFF.

This chain uses TRBV2 with TRBJ1-2; D might be TRBD1 (5 bases). The CDR3 consists of 13 residues. The ends were cut back, 3 bases at V and 5 bases at J, with 10 bases in the middle. Germline CDR1 and CDR2: SNHLY and FYNNEI. The CDR3 DNA is TGTGCCAGCAGTGATCAGGACACTTATGGCTACACCTTC. Its translation is CASSDQDTYGYTF.

This clone is a singleton in its sample. V is TRBV7-2 and J is TRBJ1-3, with D unresolved. Germline CDR1 is SGHTA and CDR2 is FQGNSA. Trimming took off 5 bases at V and 0 bases at J, with 17 bases between the two ends. The CDR3 covers 17 residues. The CDR3 is CASSPPSVAHSGNTIYF. The CDR3 nucleotides are TGTGCCAGCAGCCCCCCCTCAGTAGCACACTCTGGAAACACCATATATTTT.

The gene calls are TRBV5-5 and TRBJ1-1; TRBD1 matches 8 bases. The ends lost 4 bases at V and 0 bases at J; junction bases unmatched: 8. Germline V lookup: CDR1 SGHKS, CDR2 YYEKEE (reference sequence). The CDR3 contains 16 residues. The CDR3, as DNA: TGTGCCAGCAGCAAAGGACAGGGCCTTATGAACACTGAAGCTTTCTTT. It translates to CASSKGQGLMNTEAFF. The variable domain in full, with the rest retrieved from reference TRBV5-5 and TRBJ1-1, is DAGVTQSPTHLIKTRGQQVTLRCSPISGHKSVSWYQQVLGQGPQFIFQYYEKEERGRGNFPDRFSARQFPNYSSELNVNALLLGDSALYLCASSKGQGLMNTEAFFGQGTRLTVV.

V usage is TRBV19 and J usage is TRBJ2-1; the D gene is possibly TRBD2 (6 bases). The V gene lost 2 bases and the J gene lost 3 bases, with 11 bases spanning the gap. The germline V gene encodes CDR1 LNHDA and CDR2 SQIVND (reference sequence). This CDR3 has 15 residues. CDR3 region: CASSIPLAHYNEQFF. CDR3 nucleotides: TGTGCCAGTAGTATACCCCTAGCGCACTACAATGAGCAGTTCTTC.

The table lists this clone with a count of one. V gene TRBV30 combines with J gene TRBJ2-3; D is uncertain. Per the germline V gene, CDR1 is GTSNPN and CDR2 is SVGIG (reference sequence). The CDR3 covers 11 residues. V dropped 5 bases and J dropped 4 bases, with 7 bases sitting between them. The CDR3 DNA sequence: TGTGCCTGGGGTACAGCAGATACGCAGTATTTT. This translates into CAWGTADTQYF.

The chain carries TRBV30 and TRBJ1-2; 7 bases fit TRBD1. In germline, CDR1 is GTSNPN, CDR2 SVGIG (reference sequence). The V gene end was trimmed by 3 bases and the J gene end by 3 bases; junction bases not matched to a gene: 4. CDR3 length: 13 residues. CDR3 in amino acids: CAWRPDRDYGYTF. The CDR3 DNA follows: TGTGCCTGGAGACCTGACAGGGACTATGGCTACACCTTC.

The gene calls are TRBV7-6 and TRBJ1-5, with D possibly TRBD1 on 6 matching bases. CDR3 size: 15 residues. V lost 3 bases to trimming and J lost 2 bases, with 11 bases between them. Germline-derived CDR1 and CDR2 are SGHVS and FNYEAQ. CDR3 loop: CASSLSPGGNQPQHF. CDR3 DNA: TGTGCCAGCAGCTTGTCTCCAGGGGGCAATCAGCCCCAGCATTTT.

CDR3 residues: CASSRGSEQFF. CDR3 DNA: TGTGCCAGCAGCCGGGGTTCTGAGCAGTTCTTC. The chain has TRBV12-3 or TRBV12-4 and TRBJ2-1; D perhaps matches TRBD2 (5 bases). V lost 6 bases to trimming and J lost 9 bases, with 9 bases between them. This CDR3 has 11 residues.

The gene calls are TRBV5-4 and TRBJ2-1, with TRBD1 identical over 7 bases. CDR1 is SGHNT and CDR2 is YYREEE in the germline V gene (reference sequence). J lost 3 bases, V lost 5 bases, and 11 bases had no gene match. The CDR3 covers 16 residues. The CDR3 reads CASSRGQAQNYNEQFF. In DNA, the CDR3 is TGTGCCAGCAGTCGTGGACAGGCCCAAAACTACAATGAGCAGTTCTTC.

The sample holds one count of this clone. The gene calls are TRBV19 and TRBJ1-5; perhaps TRBD1 as D (5 bases). The CDR3 is 15 amino acids. Trimming removed 1 base from V and 0 bases from J, with 7 bases in between. Germline CDR1 reads LNHDA; CDR2 reads SQIVND (reference sequence). This chain's CDR3 is CASSIAGYSNQPQHF. DNA for the CDR3: TGTGCCAGTAGTATAGCAGGGTATAGCAATCAGCCCCAGCATTTT.